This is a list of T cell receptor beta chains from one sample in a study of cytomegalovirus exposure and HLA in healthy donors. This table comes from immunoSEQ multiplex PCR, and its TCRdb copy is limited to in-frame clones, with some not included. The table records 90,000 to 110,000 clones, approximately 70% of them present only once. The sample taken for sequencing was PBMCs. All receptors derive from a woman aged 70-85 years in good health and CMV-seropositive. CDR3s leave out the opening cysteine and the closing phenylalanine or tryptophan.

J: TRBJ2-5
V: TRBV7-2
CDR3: ASSLDGLAGGYETQY

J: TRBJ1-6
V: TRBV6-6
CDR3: ASSPSGQFNSPLH

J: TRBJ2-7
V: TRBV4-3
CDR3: ASSRFGGPYEQY

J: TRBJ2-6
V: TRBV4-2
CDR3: ASSHGLAGVLAGANVLT

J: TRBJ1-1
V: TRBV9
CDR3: ASSGEYTEAF

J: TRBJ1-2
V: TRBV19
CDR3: ASSAGQGHGYT

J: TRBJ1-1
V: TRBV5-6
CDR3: ASSVGQDFEAF

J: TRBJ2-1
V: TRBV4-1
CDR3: ASRATSGGQEQF

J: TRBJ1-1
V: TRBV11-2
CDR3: ASSRQGPNTEAF

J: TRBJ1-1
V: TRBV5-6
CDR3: ASSLTGMGTEAF

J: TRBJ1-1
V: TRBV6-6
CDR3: ASSSNRNTEAF

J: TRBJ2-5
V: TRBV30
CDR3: AWSKTLRGETQY

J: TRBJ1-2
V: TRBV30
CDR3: AWSRQGAFNNYGYT

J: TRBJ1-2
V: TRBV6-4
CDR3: ASRKDSLTNYGYT

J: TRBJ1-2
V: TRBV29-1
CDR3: SVAEGQGYGYT

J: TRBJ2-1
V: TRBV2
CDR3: ASSVRTGVPYNEQF

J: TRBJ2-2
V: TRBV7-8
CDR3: ASSFARSLQGTGELF

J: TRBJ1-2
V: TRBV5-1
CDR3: ASSLGHHSLALYT

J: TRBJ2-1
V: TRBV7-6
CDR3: ASSPLAGSSYNEQF

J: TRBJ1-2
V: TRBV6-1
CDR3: ASSEETGNNYGYT

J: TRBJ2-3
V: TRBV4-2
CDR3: ASSQEIGGSTDTQY

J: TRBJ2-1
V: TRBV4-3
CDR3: ASSQAPPLAGAYNEQF

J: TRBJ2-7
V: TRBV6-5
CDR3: ASSSQGGVGYEQY

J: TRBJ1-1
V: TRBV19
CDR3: ASSIGDRIGTGTAF

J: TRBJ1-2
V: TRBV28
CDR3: ASSSGQIYGYT

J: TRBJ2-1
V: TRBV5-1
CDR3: ASSLVAGGLNEQF

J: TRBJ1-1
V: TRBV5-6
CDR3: ASSWGRTEAF

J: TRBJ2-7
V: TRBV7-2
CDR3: ASSLQSDRAYEQY

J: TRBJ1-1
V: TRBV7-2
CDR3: ASSPLAGAFGAF

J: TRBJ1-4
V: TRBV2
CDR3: ATSGQGPATNEKLF

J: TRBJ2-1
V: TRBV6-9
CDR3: ATAGVEQF

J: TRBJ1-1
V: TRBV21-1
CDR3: ASSKATGEGGEAF

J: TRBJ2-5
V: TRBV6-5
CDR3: ASSRSGQETQY

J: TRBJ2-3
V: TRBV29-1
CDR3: SVGPSGGGTDTQY

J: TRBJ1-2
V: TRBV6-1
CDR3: ASSETGGVYGYT

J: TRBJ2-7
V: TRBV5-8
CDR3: ASSFYRGGEQY

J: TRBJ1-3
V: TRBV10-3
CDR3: AISRTEDPRSTIY

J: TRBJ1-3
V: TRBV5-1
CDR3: ASSWSSQSSGNTIY

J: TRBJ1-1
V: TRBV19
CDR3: ASSIWTRTEAF

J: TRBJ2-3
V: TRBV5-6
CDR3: ASSPDLGLAGNTQY